The present T cell receptor (beta chain) was sequenced within a study of CD4+ T cells in melanoma. Clones were sequenced by immunoSEQ multiplex PCR, and TCRdb holds only the in-frame ones, with some missing. This sample has about 140,000 clones; 80% to 95% occur once, and the top ten carry more than 1.5%. The V gene's germline CDR1 is MNHEY and CDR2 SVGAGI. V was trimmed by 10 bases and J by 4 bases, leaving 14 bases between them. The CDR3 consists of 12 residues. This clone has a single count. The rearrangement links TRBV6-5 to TRBJ2-7; D uncertain. The source is a human donor with melanoma. The CDR3 loop is CATETRSYEQYF. Here the CDR3 DNA reads TGTGCCACCGAGACAAGGTCTTACGAGCAGTACTTC.